The 20 T cell receptor beta chains listed next were all sequenced from one sample in a study of blood T cell repertoires in COVID-19 (dated by TCRdb to the early 2020s). The library came from the immunoSEQ multiplex PCR assay. TCRdb took this table from immuneACCESS and kept in-frame rearrangements with V and J called. Such tables lack part of the clones; where checked against another copy, unresolved V genes explain under half of the gap, and the rest is unexplained. Here the sample has 200,000 to 250,000 clones; about 88% occur a single time. The ten largest account for just over 2.5% of the sample. The sample consisted of PBMCs or T cells enriched from blood (not recorded which). These receptors came from a woman aged 25 to 39 who had recovered from COVID-19.

In this sample, this clone turned up once. The chain employs TRBV19 and TRBJ2-2; TRBD1 aligns across 8 bases. The CDR3 is 17 amino acids. The V and J ends lost 6 bases and 1 base, in that order; junction bases with no gene match: 10. Germline-derived CDR1 and CDR2 are LNHDA and SQIVND (reference sequence). This CDR3 is CASSPDRERENTGELFF. CDR3 DNA sequence: TGTGCCAGTAGCCCGGACAGGGAAAGGGAGAACACCGGGGAGCTGTTTTTT.

The V gene is TRBV27, the J gene TRBJ2-3; D might be TRBD1 (5 bases). Germline V gene sequence: CDR1 MNHEY, CDR2 SMNVEV (reference sequence). With 5 bases removed from V and 8 bases from J, the gap between germline ends came to 14 bases. The CDR3 covers 13 residues. CDR3: CASSPRSGFTQYF. The CDR3 coding sequence is TGTGCCAGCAGTCCCAGATCAGGGTTTACGCAGTATTTT.

V gene TRBV19 combines with J gene TRBJ2-2; D is unresolved. Germline CDR1 LNHDA, CDR2 SQIVND (reference sequence). The germline V and J ends were trimmed by 1 base and 9 bases, with 12 bases remaining between them. CDR3 size: 14 residues. This CDR3 reads CASSIVAKNRELFF. As DNA, the CDR3 is TGTGCCAGTAGTATAGTAGCCAAAAACCGGGAGCTGTTTTTT.

This clone occurred once. This sequence joins TRBV6-6 and TRBJ1-3; D remains unclear. Germline CDR1 reads MNHNY; CDR2 reads SVGAGI (reference sequence). The CDR3 extends over 16 amino acids. The V and J ends lost 0 bases and 0 bases respectively, with 9 bases between them. This CDR3 is CASSYSISGSGNTIYF. CDR3 DNA: TGTGCCAGCAGTTACTCGATTTCCGGCTCTGGAAACACCATATATTTT.

The V call is TRBV5-1, the J call TRBJ2-4, with 11 positions matching TRBD1. V was pared by 4 bases and J by 9 bases, with 9 bases of the junction left unmatched. Germline lookup yields CDR1 SGHRS and CDR2 YFSETQ. The CDR3 runs 15 residues. The CDR3 sequence is CASSPSRDRGGIQYF. The CDR3 DNA is TGCGCCAGCAGCCCGTCCCGGGACAGGGGGGGCATTCAGTACTTC. The entire variable domain, with the rest obtained from reference TRBV5-1 and TRBJ2-4, is as follows: KAGVTQTPRYLIKTRGQQVTLSCSPISGHRSVSWYQQTPGQGLQFLFEYFSETQRNKGNFPGRFSGRQFSNSRSEMNVSTLELGDSALYLCASSPSRDRGGIQYFGAGTRLSVL.

This clone was observed a single time. The rearrangement links TRBV24-1 to TRBJ1-6, with D perhaps matching TRBD1 (5 bases). V lost 6 bases, J lost 7 bases, and 12 bases lay in between. In germline, CDR1 is KGHDR, CDR2 SFDVKD. The CDR3 runs 14 residues. Written as DNA, the CDR3 is TGTGCCACCAGTTCCCCAGGGTCAAATTCACCCCTCCACTTT. The encoded protein is CATSSPGSNSPLHF.

The genes are TRBV7-8 and TRBJ1-2; a possible D gene is TRBD1 (6 bases). Trimming took off 5 bases at V and 8 bases at J, with 12 bases between the two ends. This CDR3 contains 12 residues. CDR1 and CDR2 from the germline V gene are SGHVS and FQNEAQ. The DNA for the CDR3 is TGTGCCAGCAGCCTACAGGGTGTAGGCTACACCTTC. This sequence encodes CASSLQGVGYTF.

This chain joins TRBV19 and TRBJ1-1, with D unclear. V gave up 6 bases and J gave up 0 bases, with 8 bases separating them. The V gene's germline CDR1 is LNHDA and CDR2 SQIVND (reference sequence). The CDR3 loop spans 13 amino acids. CDR3 amino acids: CASSLSMNTEAFF. Here the CDR3 DNA reads TGTGCCAGTAGCCTGAGTATGAACACTGAAGCTTTCTTT.

The chain has TRBV4-3 and TRBJ2-1; the match to TRBD2 covers 13 bases. J gave up 4 bases and V 4 bases, and 13 bases lay outside the gene matches. The CDR3 spans 19 residues. From germline, CDR1 is LGHNA and CDR2 YSLEER. In DNA form, the CDR3 reads TGCGCCAGCAGCCCCTACGTGGGAAGACTAGCGGGGGGATACAATGAGCAGTTCTTC. This translates into CASSPYVGRLAGGYNEQFF.

In the case of this clone: A much larger clone lies one base from this, so it may be a read error. This chain uses TRBV7-2 with TRBJ1-5, with TRBD1 matching over 10 bases. V lost 5 bases and J lost 7; bases outside the gene matches: 2. This CDR3 region has 13 residues. Germline values: CDR1 SGHTA, CDR2 FQGNSA. CDR3 residues: CASSQDRGQPQHF. For the CDR3, the DNA is TGTGCCAGCAGCCAGGACAGGGGGCAGCCCCAGCATTTT.

This clone came up once. The chain joins TRBV9 to TRBJ1-3, with D perhaps TRBD1 (6 bases). Germline CDR1 reads SGDLS; CDR2 reads YYNGEE. The CDR3 totals 16 residues. The V end lost 4 bases, the J end lost 4 bases, and 18 bases lay between the germline ends. The DNA of the CDR3 is TGTGCCAGCAGCCTTATTACAGGGATTGGCGGAAACACCATATATTTT. It yields the protein CASSLITGIGGNTIYF.

The genes are TRBV4-1 and TRBJ1-1, with D perhaps matching TRBD1 (5 bases). Germline values: CDR1 MGHRA, CDR2 YSYEKL. Between the trimmed V and J ends, which lost 3 bases and 6 bases, there was a span of 11 bases. The CDR3 is 13 residues long. The CDR3 DNA reads as TGCGCCAGCAGCCATGTTGTGGGGCCTGAAGCTTTCTTT. It translates to CASSHVVGPEAFF.

The chain carries TRBV7-2 and TRBJ1-2; 7 bases line up with TRBD1. V shed 5 bases and J 5 bases; nucleotides not matched to a gene: 11. Germline lookup yields CDR1 SGHTA and CDR2 FQGNSA. This CDR3 is 15 amino acids long. CDR3 in amino acids: CASSEDGQGGYGYTF. The CDR3 DNA sequence: TGTGCCAGCAGCGAAGATGGTCAGGGGGGATATGGCTACACCTTC.

The chain links TRBV19 to TRBJ1-3; 7 nucleotides line up with TRBD1. This CDR3 comprises 16 residues. V was pared by 1 base and J by 2 bases, with 5 bases of the junction left unmatched. Germline loops: CDR1 LNHDA, CDR2 SQIVND (reference sequence). The CDR3 nucleotides read TGTGCCAGTAGTATAGCCGCCGGGACAGCTGGAAACACCATATATTTT. This codes for CASSIAAGTAGNTIYF. Together with reference TRBV19 and TRBJ1-3, the CDR3 gives the full variable domain: DGGITQSPKYLFRKEGQNVTLSCEQNLNHDAMYWYRQDPGQGLRLIYYSQIVNDFQKGDIAEGYSVSREKKESFPLTVTSAQKNPTAFYLCASSIAAGTAGNTIYFGEGSWLTVV.

The chain has TRBV29-1 and TRBJ1-3; D gene unclear. Germline lookup yields CDR1 SQVTM and CDR2 ANQGSEA. Trimming stripped 1 base from V and 4 bases from J, with 5 bases between. The CDR3 is 12 amino acids. The CDR3 protein is CSVEARGNTIYF. CDR3 sequence (DNA): TGCAGCGTTGAAGCGAGGGGAAACACCATATATTTT. Full variable domain (rest looked up from reference TRBV29-1 and TRBJ1-3): SAVISQKPSRDICQRGTSLTIQCQVDSQVTMMFWYRQQPGQSLTLIATANQGSEATYESGFVIDKFPISRPNLTFSTLTVSNMSPEDSSIYLCSVEARGNTIYFGEGSWLTVV.

This chain joins TRBV9 and TRBJ2-5, with 10 bases matching TRBD2. After removal of 0 bases from V and 2 bases from J, the junction contained 1 base not matched to a gene. Per the germline V gene, CDR1 is SGDLS and CDR2 is YYNGEE. The CDR3 covers 15 residues. The CDR3 here is CASSVDSGGQETQYF. In DNA form, the CDR3 reads TGTGCCAGCAGCGTAGATAGCGGGGGGCAAGAGACCCAGTACTTC.

The V call is TRBV7-2, the J call TRBJ1-2; D may be TRBD1 (5 bases). V lost 5 bases and J 1 base, leaving 11 bases between the germline ends. The CDR3 sequence is 14 residues long. The germline V gene has CDR1 SGHTA and CDR2 FQGNSA. The CDR3 spells CASSMTENNYGYTF. CDR3 DNA: TGTGCCAGCAGCATGACAGAAAATAACTATGGCTACACCTTC.

The chain recombines TRBV7-3 with TRBJ1-2; D is perhaps TRBD1 (5 bases). CDR1 is SGHTA and CDR2 is FQGTGA in the germline V gene. The length of the CDR3 is 14 residues. V was cut by 2 bases and J by 3 bases, with 10 bases left in between. The DNA of the CDR3 is TGTGCCAGCAGCTTACAGGGTGAGGACTATGGCTACACCTTC. It translates to CASSLQGEDYGYTF.

The V gene is TRBV4-2, the J gene TRBJ1-1; the D is unclear. V was shortened by 1 base and J by 0 bases, with 9 bases between the two germline ends. The germline V gene has CDR1 LGHNA and CDR2 YNFKEQ. The CDR3 spans 15 residues. The CDR3 here is CASSQVEVVNTEAFF. The DNA of the CDR3 is TGTGCCAGCAGCCAAGTGGAGGTAGTGAACACTGAAGCTTTCTTT.

The chain has TRBV3-1 (or the pseudogene TRBV3-2) and TRBJ2-3, with a tentative D call TRBD1 (5 bases). The CDR3 sequence is 15 residues long. Germline CDR1 and CDR2: LGHDT and YNNKEL (reference sequence). The V gene lost 0 bases and the J gene lost 0 bases, with 7 bases spanning the gap. The CDR3 DNA is TGTGCCAGCAGCCAAGAGGACATAAGCACAGATACGCAGTATTTT. This sequence encodes CASSQEDISTDTQYF.